The rows below give T cell receptor beta chains drawn from one sample of a study of T cell responses to AZD1222 COVID-19 vaccine. TCRdb's copy holds only in-frame clones and misses some; the assay was immunoSEQ multiplex PCR. The data contain approximately 100,000 clones, approximately 88% of them singletons. The input for sequencing was peripheral blood, taken on day 0 of AZD1222 vaccination. These receptors came from an adult in good health. Both conserved end residues are part of each CDR3. A D gene is named only where the DNA matches it firmly. Size values are once, few and many counts, or a class for expanded clones, and some rows have none.

clone size	V gene	J gene	D gene	CDR3 DNA	CDR3 protein
.	TRBV4-1	TRBJ1-3	.	TGCGCCAGCAGCCCCGGGGCCACTGGAAACACCATATATTTT	CASSPGATGNTIYF
.	TRBV9	TRBJ2-7	.	TGTGCCAGCAGCGTAGAGGCAATCTCCTACGAGCAGTACTTC	CASSVEAISYEQYF
.	TRBV18	TRBJ1-5	.	TGTGCCAGCTCACCAATTACAGGTAGCAATCAGCCCCAGCATTTT	CASSPITGSNQPQHF
.	TRBV18	TRBJ1-5	.	TGTGCCAGCTCACCACCATATAGCAATCAGCCCCAGCATTTT	CASSPPYSNQPQHF
.	TRBV3-1/TRBV3-2	TRBJ2-2	TRBD1	TGTGCCAGCAGCCTATTCCAGGGGGCCGGGGAGCTGTTTTTT	CASSLFQGAGELFF
.	TRBV10-3	TRBJ2-1	TRBD2	TGTGCCATCAGTGAGTCGGGAAGCGGGGGGGATTATGAGCAGTTCTTC	CAISESGSGGDYEQFF
once	TRBV3-1/TRBV3-2	TRBJ2-5	TRBD2	TGTGCCAGCAGCCAAGGACAGCGGGGGGGACAAGAGACCCAGTACTTC	CASSQGQRGGQETQYF
.	TRBV5-8	TRBJ1-4	TRBD1	TGTGCCAGCAGCAAGGGGACAGGGATTGAAAAACTGTTTTTT	CASSKGTGIEKLFF
.	TRBV3-1/TRBV3-2	TRBJ1-1	.	TGTGCCGCGGCCCTAGAAAGGATGGAGGCTTTCTTT	CAAALERMEAFF
.	TRBV7-2	TRBJ2-5	.	TGTGCCAGCAGCCTCGGCCTGGCGTCGTACCAAGAGACCCAGTACTTC	CASSLGLASYQETQYF
.	TRBV4-1	TRBJ2-1	TRBD2	TGCGCCAGCAGCCAGGGACTAGCGGGGTTCAATGAGCAGTTCTTC	CASSQGLAGFNEQFF
.	TRBV6-5	TRBJ1-6	TRBD1	TGTGCCAGCAGTTACTCGCCGACAGGGGACCATTCACCCCTCCACTTT	CASSYSPTGDHSPLHF
.	TRBV6-5	TRBJ2-7	.	TGTGCCAGCAGCCAGGGGGGCGCATTAGGCGAGCAGTACTTC	CASSQGGALGEQYF
.	TRBV6-5	TRBJ2-7	TRBD1	TGTGCCAGCAGTTACGCGGGACAGGGACCCTACGAGCAGTACTTC	CASSYAGQGPYEQYF
.	TRBV19	TRBJ1-1	TRBD1	TGTGCCACTGACAGACAGGGTGAAGCTTTCTTT	CATDRQGEAFF
.	TRBV12-5	TRBJ1-1	.	TGTGCTAGTGGTTTGGGACTACTGAACACTGAAGCTTTCTTT	CASGLGLLNTEAFF
once	TRBV10-3	TRBJ1-4	.	TGTGCCATCAGTGAGTCTAAGGCAGGAGGGGAAAAACTGTTTTTT	CAISESKAGGEKLFF
.	TRBV12-3/TRBV12-4	TRBJ1-5	.	TGTGCCAGCACTCCCGACGGATATCAGCCCCAGCATTTT	CASTPDGYQPQHF
.	TRBV19	TRBJ2-7	.	TGTGCCAGTAGTCGGCTCGATAGCTCCTACGAGCAGTACTTC	CASSRLDSSYEQYF
.	TRBV9	TRBJ2-3	TRBD2	TGTGCCAGCAGCGTAGGGGGCCTGACTAGCGGAGATACGCAGTATTTT	CASSVGGLTSGDTQYF
.	TRBV28	TRBJ1-2	.	TGTGCCAGCAGTTCCCTAGGGACCGTCCTGGGCTACACCTTC	CASSSLGTVLGYTF
once	TRBV10-3	TRBJ1-1	.	TGTGCCATCAGTGTAGGGGGTGAGAACACTGAAGCTTTCTTT	CAISVGGENTEAFF
.	TRBV3-1/TRBV3-2	TRBJ1-3	.	TGTGCCAGCAGCCAAATCGGGGGAAACACCATATATTTT	CASSQIGGNTIYF
.	TRBV13	TRBJ1-1	.	TGTGCCAGCAGTCCAGCCCGAACTGAAGCTTTCTTT	CASSPARTEAFF
.	TRBV7-6	TRBJ1-5	.	TGTGCCAGCAGCCGCGACTGGGGGCAGGATCAGCCCCAGCATTTT	CASSRDWGQDQPQHF
.	TRBV19	TRBJ2-7	.	TGTGCCAGTAGTATGGGTCGCGGGAACTACGAGCAGTACTTC	CASSMGRGNYEQYF
.	TRBV27	TRBJ2-2	.	TGTGCCAGCAGTTTAATCGGGAGTTTCCCCCGGGAGCTGTTTTTT	CASSLIGSFPRELFF
.	TRBV6-5	TRBJ1-2	.	TGTGCCAGCAGTTACTCCGGTTGGGGCTACACCTTC	CASSYSGWGYTF
.	TRBV19	TRBJ1-1	TRBD1	TGTGCCAGTACCCCACTCGGGACAGTCACGAACACTGAAGCTTTCTTT	CASTPLGTVTNTEAFF
once	TRBV6-5	TRBJ2-7	TRBD1	TGTGCCAGCAGCTCCGGGACAGGGACGTACGAGCAGTACTTC	CASSSGTGTYEQYF
.	TRBV7-6	TRBJ2-1	TRBD2	TGTGCCAGCAGCTTACGGGCTAGCGGGCTGAGCTCCTACAATGAGCAGTTCTTC	CASSLRASGLSSYNEQFF
.	TRBV10-2	TRBJ2-3	TRBD2	TGCGCCAGCAGTGCGACTAGCGGGAGAGATACGCAGTATTTT	CASSATSGRDTQYF
.	TRBV3-1/TRBV3-2	TRBJ1-4	.	TGTGCCAGCAGCCAAGCCCCTAATGAAAAACTGTTTTTT	CASSQAPNEKLFF
.	TRBV6-5	TRBJ1-5	.	TGTGCCAGCAGTCCGGCTTCGACAGGTCAGCCCCAGCATTTT	CASSPASTGQPQHF
.	TRBV5-1	TRBJ1-4	.	TGCGCCAGCAAGCTGCCTCAAGGGGCGTATAATGAAAAACTGTTTTTT	CASKLPQGAYNEKLFF
.	TRBV21-1	TRBJ1-1	.	TGTGCCAGGCCGGGGGTGGCTTTCTTT	CARPGVAFF
.	TRBV11-1	TRBJ2-7	.	TGTGCCAGCAGCAGGGGTCCCTACGAGCAGTACTTC	CASSRGPYEQYF
.	TRBV29-1	TRBJ1-1	TRBD1	TGCAGCACCCCATGTCGGGGGACAGTCATTTTGAACACTGAAGCTTTCTTT	CSTPCRGTVILNTEAFF
.	TRBV3-1/TRBV3-2	TRBJ2-7	.	TGTGCCAGCAGCCATCAGGGGGGAACCTACGAGCAGTACTTC	CASSHQGGTYEQYF
.	TRBV3-1/TRBV3-2	TRBJ2-1	TRBD2	TGTGCCAGCAGCCAAGATAGCGGGAGAAATGAGCAGTTCTTC	CASSQDSGRNEQFF
.	TRBV13	TRBJ1-2	TRBD1	TGTGCCAGCAGCCGCGGACAGGGGGCGCTGGACTATGGCTACACCTTC	CASSRGQGALDYGYTF
.	TRBV4-1	TRBJ1-1	TRBD1	TGCGCCAGCAGCCAAGGACAGGGGCCGCGCGACACTGAAGCTTTCTTT	CASSQGQGPRDTEAFF
.	TRBV6-2/TRBV6-3	TRBJ2-2	TRBD1	TGTGCCAGCAGTCGCCCGACAGGGACCGGGGAGCTGTTTTTT	CASSRPTGTGELFF
.	TRBV6-5	TRBJ2-2	.	TGTGCCAGCCGACTCTACAAATACACCGGGGAGCTGTTTTTT	CASRLYKYTGELFF
.	TRBV13	TRBJ2-5	.	TGTGCCAGCACCCTCTCTGGGGGAAAAGAGACCCAGTACTTC	CASTLSGGKETQYF
once	TRBV15	TRBJ2-1	.	TGTGCCACCAGGACGGGGGGCCTTGGCAATGAGCAGTTCTTC	CATRTGGLGNEQFF
once	TRBV19	TRBJ1-2	.	TGTGCCAGTACACCTCGACCGACAGCTAACTATGGCTACACCTTC	CASTPRPTANYGYTF
.	TRBV27	TRBJ1-4	TRBD1	TGTGCCAGCAGTTATCGACAGGGGAATAATGAAAAACTGTTTTTT	CASSYRQGNNEKLFF
.	TRBV7-3	TRBJ2-6	.	TGTGCCAGCAGCTTAGTACTCTCTGGGGCCAACGTCCTGACTTTC	CASSLVLSGANVLTF
.	TRBV7-2	TRBJ2-3	TRBD2	TGTGCCAGCAGCCCCGGACTAGCGGGGGGGTTTGATACGCAGTATTTT	CASSPGLAGGFDTQYF
.	TRBV6-2/TRBV6-3	TRBJ2-7	.	TGTGCCAGCAGTTACGGTGGACTCCCAGTTTTAGAGCAGTACTTC	CASSYGGLPVLEQYF
.	TRBV7-9	TRBJ2-7	TRBD2	TGTGCCAGCAGCTTAGCTAGCGGGGTCTCCTACGAGCAGTACTTC	CASSLASGVSYEQYF
.	TRBV6-2/TRBV6-3	TRBJ2-6	.	TGTGCCAGCAGTTACCAGGGCTCTGGGGCCAACGTCCTGACTTTC	CASSYQGSGANVLTF
.	TRBV29-1	TRBJ1-4	.	TGCAGCGTCGCCAAAGGCAGGGCGGATGAAAAACTGTTTTTT	CSVAKGRADEKLFF
.	TRBV19	TRBJ2-3	TRBD2	TGTGCCAGCAGGAAACAACTAGCGGGGGGCCATACGCAGTATTTT	CASRKQLAGGHTQYF
.	TRBV3-1/TRBV3-2	TRBJ2-3	.	TGTGCCAGCAGCCAAGATTTTTTGGCGCCACAGTATTTT	CASSQDFLAPQYF
.	TRBV5-6	TRBJ1-5	.	TGTGCCAGCAGCCACCGGGGGAAGTTGTGCCAGCCCCAGCATTTT	CASSHRGKLCQPQHF
once	TRBV7-2	TRBJ1-4	.	TGTGCCAGCAGCTTAGACGGGGGGACTAATGAAAAACTGTTTTTT	CASSLDGGTNEKLFF